These T cell receptor beta chains were read from a single sample in a study of radiation and T cells in renal cell carcinoma. The data were produced by immunoSEQ multiplex PCR, yet TCRdb's version contains in-frame clones alone and is incomplete. Of about 59,000 clones listed, about three quarters are singletons. The sample in question was blood, obtained from a patient whose treatment included radiotherapy and nephrectomy. The receptors stem from a man in his sixties with renal cell carcinoma. The CDR3 runs from the conserved cysteine through the conserved F or W. The order of the fields is V gene, CDR3 protein.

V gene: TRBV6-4
CDR3 protein: CASKSEGQLNTEAFF

V gene: TRBV7-9
CDR3 protein: CASTFGLGTGGGTEAFF

V gene: TRBV18
CDR3 protein: CASSPPGLAGGIYNEQFF

V gene: TRBV5-1
CDR3 protein: CASSSWEFKVINEQFF

V gene: TRBV6-5
CDR3 protein: CASRLTEYSNQPQHF

V gene: TRBV11-3
CDR3 protein: CASSARRYQETQYF

V gene: TRBV11-2
CDR3 protein: CASSLAGRETQYF

V gene: TRBV7-9
CDR3 protein: CASSSTSGGELFF

V gene: TRBV7-7
CDR3 protein: CASSPGTGSFEKLFF

V gene: TRBV30
CDR3 protein: CACGRGGDGYTF

V gene: TRBV13
CDR3 protein: CASSDREVNTGELFF